This note documents a single T cell receptor beta chain sequence. Its antigen is not identified. The V gene's germline CDR1 is SGHTS and CDR2 YDEGEE. V shed 2 bases and J shed 9 bases, with 11 bases lying between them. This CDR3 region has 12 residues. Between the mid-2010s and the late 2010s, patients underwent resection in Japan or China. Each case's diagnosis was confirmed by two pathologists on H&E. These data come from a study of immune evolution from preneoplasia to lung adenocarcinoma. Study results and caveats: KRAS-mutant nodules had the highest T cell clonality. From normal lung to invasive adenocarcinoma, top clone frequencies appeared to decrease.

Measured with immunoSEQ multiplex PCR; TCRdb has only the in-frame clones, and not every one. This sample has several thousand clones, with nearly 90% found just once. The sequenced material came from FFPE invasive lung adenocarcinoma tissue. This receptor was obtained from a person between 70 and 80 years old with invasive lung adenocarcinoma. This sequence joins TRBV5-8 and TRBJ1-2, with D tentatively TRBD1 (5 bases). The CDR3 DNA reads as TGTGCCAGCAGCTTTACCGGACAACGCTACACCTTC. Its protein is CASSFTGQRYTF.